This passage covers 27 T cell receptor beta chains from one sample sequenced in a study of siplizumab effects on memory and regulatory T cells. Only in-frame clones appear in the TCRdb table, and some are missing; sequencing was by immunoSEQ multiplex PCR. The data hold about 40,000 clones, with 89% observed a single time. Specimen: naive CD4+ T cells sorted from blood. The source of these receptors is a human donor in good health.

The chain links TRBV5-1 to TRBJ2-3, with D maybe TRBD2 (5 bases). Germline loops: CDR1 SGHRS, CDR2 YFSETQ. The CDR3 covers 14 residues. Trimming removed 2 bases from V and 6 bases from J, with 13 bases in between. The CDR3 nucleotides read TGCGCCAGCAGCTTCGGGAATCTGCTGGATACGCAGTATTTT. Amino acid sequence: CASSFGNLLDTQYF.

There are a few counts of this clone. The CDR3 bases are TGTGCCAGCAGTCCCCAGGGAGGGAACACCGGGGAGCTGTTTTTT. This translates into CASSPQGGNTGELFF. The chain joins TRBV2 to TRBJ2-2; a possible D gene is TRBD2 (6 bases). V was pared by 5 bases and J by 1 base, with 11 bases between. CDR3 size: 15 residues. The germline gives CDR1 SNHLY, CDR2 FYNNEI.

The CDR3 nucleotides read TGTGCCAGCAGCCCCAGACTAGCGGGATACGAGCAGTACTTC. This sequence encodes CASSPRLAGYEQYF. This chain links TRBV9 with TRBJ2-7, with TRBD2 identical over 11 bases. The V and J ends lost 4 bases and 4 bases, in that order; junction bases with no gene match: 4. This CDR3 has 14 residues. Germline values: CDR1 SGDLS, CDR2 YYNGEE.

The chain joins TRBV2 to TRBJ1-1, with 10 bases aligning to TRBD1. Germline-derived CDR1 and CDR2 are SNHLY and FYNNEI. The junction had 10 bases not matched to a gene; V was cut back by 6 bases and J by 6 bases. The length of the CDR3 is 15 residues. The CDR3 coding sequence is TGTGCCAGCAGGGGAGACAGGGGGCGTCTGGCTGAAGCTTTCTTT. Translation: CASRGDRGRLAEAFF.

The V call is TRBV5-4, the J call TRBJ2-5, with 12 bases aligning to TRBD2. The J call may be in error: the DNA end matches TRBJ2-7 better. Germline-derived CDR1 and CDR2 are SGHNT and YYREEE (reference sequence). The CDR3 is made up of 18 amino acids. The CDR3 spells CASSSRTSGKTSWAEQYF. The CDR3 region has the DNA TGTGCCAGCAGCTCCCGGACTAGCGGGAAAACGTCATGGGCCGAGCAGTACTTC.

The CDR3 reads CASSPTGGAPYEQYF. CDR3 DNA sequence: TGTGCCAGCAGCCCCACTGGCGGGGCCCCCTACGAGCAGTACTTC. This chain uses TRBV7-8 with TRBJ2-7; a weak D match, TRBD2 (6 bases). Trimming left V 5 bases short and J 2 bases short, with 16 bases between. Germline CDR1 and CDR2: SGHVS and FQNEAQ. The CDR3 is 15 residues long.

CDR3 residues: CASSYRELSYEQYF. DNA for the CDR3: TGTGCCAGCAGCTACCGGGAACTTTCCTACGAGCAGTACTTC. The chain combines TRBV6-1 with TRBJ2-7; a weak D match, TRBD2 (5 bases). V lost 6 bases and J 1 base, leaving 13 bases between the germline ends. There are 14 residues in the CDR3. Looked up from germline, CDR1 is MNHNS and CDR2 is SASEGT.

V is TRBV20-1 and J is TRBJ2-1; unclear D gene. The CDR3 is 11 residues long. CDR1 DFQATT and CDR2 SNEGSKA come from the germline V gene (reference sequence). Trimming pared 5 bases from V and 7 bases from J, leaving 9 bases between. CDR3 DNA: TGCAGTGCTGCTCAGCAGAATGAGCAGTTCTTC. This sequence encodes CSAAQQNEQFF.

The V call is TRBV5-1, the J call TRBJ1-1; weak D call: TRBD1 (6 bases). Germline assignment: CDR1 SGHRS and CDR2 YFSETQ. This CDR3 is 14 amino acids long. V lost 4 bases, J lost 3 bases, and 13 bases lay in between. CDR3 nucleotides: TGCGCCAGCAGCCCGCAGGGGTACGACACTGAAGCTTTCTTT. This codes for CASSPQGYDTEAFF.

This clone occurred once. This chain links TRBV2 with TRBJ1-3, with 8 bases matching TRBD1. The CDR3 loop spans 15 amino acids. Germline V lookup: CDR1 SNHLY, CDR2 FYNNEI. Unmatched junction bases numbered 7, after V lost 6 bases and J lost 3 bases. CDR3 region: CASRIQGARGNTIYF. The CDR3 bases are TGTGCCAGCAGAATTCAGGGGGCGCGTGGAAACACCATATATTTT.

The chain links TRBV4-2 to TRBJ2-1; 10 nucleotides agree with TRBD2. Trimming took 3 bases from V and 10 from J; bases not matched to a gene: 12. CDR3 length: 16 amino acids. CDR1 and CDR2 (germline): LGHNA, YNFKEQ. CDR3 in amino acids: CASSQESGGDFAEQFF. The CDR3 DNA sequence: TGTGCCAGCAGCCAGGAAAGCGGGGGGGACTTCGCGGAGCAGTTCTTC.

This chain uses TRBV5-1 with TRBJ1-1; D may be TRBD1 (6 bases). Germline lookup yields CDR1 SGHRS and CDR2 YFSETQ. The V gene lost 0 bases and the J gene lost 4 bases, with 13 bases spanning the gap. The CDR3 consists of 15 residues. CDR3 DNA sequence: TGCGCCAGCAGCTTGGGGGACATGGGTCGCACTGAAGCTTTCTTT. Its translation: CASSLGDMGRTEAFF.

The rearrangement joins TRBV27 to TRBJ2-5; D is tentatively TRBD1 or TRBD2 (6 bases each). This CDR3 contains 16 residues. Per germline, CDR1 MNHEY and CDR2 SMNVEV (reference sequence). V was clipped by 8 bases and J by 1 base, with 20 bases between them. DNA of the CDR3: TGTGCCAGCCCTCAGGGGCAGGGAGGTCCCCAAGAGACCCAGTACTTC. This codes for CASPQGQGGPQETQYF.

V is TRBV5-1 and J is TRBJ2-1; D may be TRBD1 or TRBD2 (6 bases each). CDR1 is SGHRS and CDR2 is YFSETQ in the germline V gene. The length of the CDR3 is 17 residues. Trimming left V 1 base short and J 7 bases short, with 21 bases between. The CDR3 is CASSLNWLAEGGNEQFF. CDR3 nucleotide sequence: TGCGCCAGCAGCTTGAATTGGTTAGCGGAAGGGGGTAATGAGCAGTTCTTC.

The chain combines TRBV5-1 with TRBJ2-1; TRBD1 aligns across 7 bases. Trimming cost V 1 base and J 7 bases; bases outside gene matches: 8. From germline, CDR1 is SGHRS and CDR2 YFSETQ. CDR3 size: 15 residues. The CDR3 sequence: CASSLRTGNENEQFF. CDR3 bases: TGCGCCAGCAGCTTGAGGACAGGAAACGAGAATGAGCAGTTCTTC. Drawing the rest from reference TRBV5-1 and TRBJ2-1, the complete variable domain is KAGVTQTPRYLIKTRGQQVTLSCSPISGHRSVSWYQQTPGQGLQFLFEYFSETQRNKGNFPGRFSGRQFSNSRSEMNVSTLELGDSALYLCASSLRTGNENEQFFGPGTRLTVL.

This clone occurred a few times. This chain uses TRBV11-2 with TRBJ1-1; D is ambiguous. CDR1 and CDR2 from the germline V gene are SGHAT and FQNNGV. V lost 5 bases, J lost 5 bases, and 15 bases lay in between. The CDR3 runs to 14 residues. The DNA for the CDR3 is TGTGCCAGCAGCGGCCGTATCGCGGGGACTGAAGCTTTCTTT. Protein sequence: CASSGRIAGTEAFF.

The V call is TRBV18, the J call TRBJ1-5, with D hard to call. Germline CDR1 KGHSH, CDR2 LQKENI. Trimming removed 2 bases from V and 8 bases from J, with 10 bases in between. The CDR3 spans 13 residues. In DNA, the CDR3 is TGTGCCAGCTCACCAGGGTTTGGGGAGCCCCAGCATTTT. It is translated as CASSPGFGEPQHF.

This clone was observed a few times. The chain recombines TRBV6-6 with TRBJ1-1; a weak D match, TRBD1 (6 bases). Germline CDR1 reads MNHNY; CDR2 reads SVGAGI (reference sequence). The CDR3 is 12 amino acids. Trimming removed 8 bases from V and 5 bases from J, with 12 bases in between. For the CDR3, the DNA is TGTGCCAGCGCCCTGAGGGGGACTGAAGCTTTCTTT. Translated, it gives CASALRGTEAFF.

The V and J genes are TRBV2 and TRBJ2-1, with 10 bases aligning to TRBD1. Germline V gene sequence: CDR1 SNHLY, CDR2 FYNNEI. This CDR3 region has 15 residues. V shed 4 bases, J shed 5 bases, and the junction held 5 bases outside the gene matches. CDR3 nucleotide sequence: TGTGCCAGCAGTGGAGGACAGGGGGGGAACAATGAGCAGTTCTTC. Protein product: CASSGGQGGNNEQFF.

This chain connects TRBV5-6 to TRBJ2-3; a possible D gene is TRBD1 (6 bases). This CDR3 comprises 17 residues. Germline loops: CDR1 SGHDT, CDR2 YYEEEE. Trimming cost V 2 bases and J 5 bases, with 21 bases left between them. The CDR3 loop is CASSLYSGVSRGDTQYF. DNA of the CDR3: TGTGCCAGCAGCTTATACTCAGGGGTTAGCCGGGGAGATACGCAGTATTTT.

V gene TRBV18 combines with J gene TRBJ2-5; D may be TRBD1 or TRBD2 (5 bases each). CDR3 size: 16 residues. Germline V gene data show CDR1 as KGHSH and CDR2 as LQKENI. V gave up 3 bases and J gave up 4 bases, with 18 bases separating them. CDR3 sequence reads: CASSPNPGRQGETQYF. The CDR3 nucleotides read TGTGCCAGCTCACCCAACCCGGGACGCCAAGGAGAGACCCAGTACTTC.

The gene calls are TRBV10-3 and TRBJ1-2, with 7 bases aligning to TRBD1. Trimming at V came to 2 bases and at J to 2 bases, leaving 2 bases not matched to a gene. This CDR3 region has 14 residues. Per the germline V gene, CDR1 is ENHRY and CDR2 is SYGVKD. The CDR3 nucleotides read TGTGCCATCAGTGAGGCCAGGGGGAACTATGGCTACACCTTC. Translation gives CAISEARGNYGYTF.

The V and J genes are TRBV4-1 and TRBJ1-5; a weak D match, TRBD1 (5 bases). Germline V lookup: CDR1 MGHRA, CDR2 YSYEKL. The CDR3 runs to 18 residues. Trimming left V 0 bases short and J 3 bases short, with 18 bases between. The CDR3 DNA reads TGCGCCAGCAGCCAAGAACCTGGGCAGGGCGTCAACAATCAGCCCCAGCATTTT. It specifies CASSQEPGQGVNNQPQHF.

The rearrangement links TRBV5-1 to TRBJ2-1, with TRBD2 matching over 7 bases. CDR3 size: 15 residues. The germline CDR1 and CDR2 sequences are SGHRS and YFSETQ. The V segment lost 1 base and the J segment 5 bases; nucleotides outside the gene matches: 6. In nucleotides, the CDR3 is TGCGCCAGCAGCTTGATCGCTAGCGGCAACAATGAGCAGTTCTTC. This encodes CASSLIASGNNEQFF.

This clone was detected only once. CDR3 bases: TGTGCCAGCAGCCGGAAAGTACCAGATACGCAGTATTTT. It yields the protein CASSRKVPDTQYF. J is TRBJ2-3 and V is TRBV7-2; D remains unclear. V lost 5 bases and J lost 4, with 10 bases in between. Germline values: CDR1 SGHTA, CDR2 FQGNSA. This CDR3 has 13 amino acids.

The rearrangement links TRBV5-4 to TRBJ2-1; TRBD2 matches at 8 bases. J was trimmed by 8 bases and V by 0 bases; bases with no gene match: 7. CDR1 is SGHNT and CDR2 is YYREEE in the germline V gene (reference sequence). This CDR3 has 15 amino acids. This CDR3 reads CASSLDPGGHYEQFF. For the CDR3, the DNA is TGTGCCAGCAGCTTGGACCCGGGAGGGCACTATGAGCAGTTCTTC.

This chain uses TRBV10-2 with TRBJ2-7; 7 positions agree with TRBD1. Germline CDR1 reads WSHSY; CDR2 reads SAAADI. The junction had 14 bases not matched to a gene; V was cut back by 9 bases and J by 3 bases. The CDR3 totals 15 residues. The CDR3 here is CASLAPETGHYEQYF. The CDR3 bases are TGCGCCAGTCTCGCGCCTGAGACAGGGCACTACGAGCAGTACTTC.